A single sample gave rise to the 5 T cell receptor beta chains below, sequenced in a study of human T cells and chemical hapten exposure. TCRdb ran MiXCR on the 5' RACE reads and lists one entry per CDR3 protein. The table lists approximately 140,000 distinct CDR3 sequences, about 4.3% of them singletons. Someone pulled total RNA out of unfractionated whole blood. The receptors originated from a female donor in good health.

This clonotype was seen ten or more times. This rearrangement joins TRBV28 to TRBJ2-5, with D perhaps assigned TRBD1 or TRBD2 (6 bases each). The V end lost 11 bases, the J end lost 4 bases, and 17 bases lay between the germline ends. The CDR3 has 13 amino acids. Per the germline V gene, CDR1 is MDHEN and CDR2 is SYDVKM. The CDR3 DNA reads TGTGCCTGCAAAAGGGGGGTCCGAGAGACCCAGTACTTC. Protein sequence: CACKRGVRETQYF. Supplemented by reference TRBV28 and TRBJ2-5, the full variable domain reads DVKVTQSSRYLVKRTGEKVFLECVQDMDHENMFWYRQDPGLGLRLIYFSYDVKMKEKGDIPEGYSVSREKKERFSLILESASTNQTSMYLCACKRGVRETQYFGPGTRLLVL.

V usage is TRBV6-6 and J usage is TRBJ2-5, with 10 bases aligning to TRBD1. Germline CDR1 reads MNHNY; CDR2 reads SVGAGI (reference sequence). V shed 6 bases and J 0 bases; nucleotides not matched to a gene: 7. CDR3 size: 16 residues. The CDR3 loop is CASRTRTGGNQETQYF. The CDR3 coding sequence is TGTGCCAGCAGAACGAGGACAGGGGGTAACCAAGAGACCCAGTACTTC.

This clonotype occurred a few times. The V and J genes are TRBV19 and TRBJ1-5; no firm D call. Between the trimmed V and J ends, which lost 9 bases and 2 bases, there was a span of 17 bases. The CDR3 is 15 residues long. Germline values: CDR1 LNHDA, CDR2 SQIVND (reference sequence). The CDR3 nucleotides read TGTGCCAGCAGCCGGGCCTCAAGGGGCAATCAGCCCCAGCATTTT. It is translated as CASSRASRGNQPQHF.

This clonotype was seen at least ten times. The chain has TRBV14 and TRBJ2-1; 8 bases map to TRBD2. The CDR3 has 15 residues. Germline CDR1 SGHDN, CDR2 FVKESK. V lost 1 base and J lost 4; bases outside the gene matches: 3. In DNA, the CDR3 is TGTGCCAGCAGCCAAGGGCGGGGGGATTACAATGAGCAGTTCTTC. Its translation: CASSQGRGDYNEQFF.

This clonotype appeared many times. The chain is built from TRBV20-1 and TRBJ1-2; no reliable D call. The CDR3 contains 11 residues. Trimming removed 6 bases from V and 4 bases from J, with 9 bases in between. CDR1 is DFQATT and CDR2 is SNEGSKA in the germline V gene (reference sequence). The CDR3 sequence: CSATRSYGYTF. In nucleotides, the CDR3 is TGCAGTGCCACCCGATCCTATGGCTACACCTTC.